This passage covers 27 T cell receptor beta chains from one sample sequenced in a study of OX40 agonist ivuxolimab in advanced cancers. Profiling relied on immunoSEQ multiplex PCR, and the TCRdb table lists in-frame clones only, not all of them. The data show 81,000 or so clones, with about 88% seen just once and 0.45% to 0.6% held by the top ten. The sequenced sample was CD4+ or CD8+ T cells sorted from blood, obtained in a trial of the OX40 agonist ivuxolimab. The receptors shown here come from an adult with an advanced solid tumor such as melanoma, head and neck, liver or kidney cancer.

V gene TRBV14 combines with J gene TRBJ1-2, with 7 bases lining up with TRBD1. The CDR3 spans 15 residues. The junction had 7 bases not matched to a gene; V was cut back by 1 base and J by 5 bases. Looked up from germline, CDR1 is SGHDN and CDR2 is FVKESK. CDR3 nucleotide sequence: TGTGCCAGCAGCCAAGCAGGGGGAGTTGTATATGGCTACACCTTC. Its translation is CASSQAGGVVYGYTF. The entire variable domain, with the rest obtained from reference TRBV14 and TRBJ1-2, is as follows: EAGVTQFPSHSVIEKGQTVTLRCDPISGHDNLYWYRRVMGKEIKFLLHFVKESKQDESGMPNNRFLAERTGGTYSTLKVQPAELEDSGVYFCASSQAGGVVYGYTFGSGTRLTVV.

This rearrangement joins TRBV2 to TRBJ2-1; D remains ambiguous. The CDR3 runs 14 residues. Germline CDR1 reads SNHLY; CDR2 reads FYNNEI. Between the trimmed V and J ends, which lost 0 bases and 4 bases, there was a span of 7 bases. CDR3 amino acids: CASSEANVYNEQFF. The CDR3 region has the DNA TGTGCCAGCAGTGAAGCGAACGTATACAATGAGCAGTTCTTC.

The chain uses TRBV7-8 and TRBJ2-7, with 8 bases matching TRBD1. Germline trimming cut 5 bases from V and 5 bases from J; bases unmatched to any gene: 11. CDR3 length equals 15 residues. CDR1 and CDR2 (germline): SGHVS, FQNEAQ. DNA for the CDR3: TGTGCCAGCAGCGACGACAGGGGAATTGGCGACGAGCAGTACTTC. It specifies CASSDDRGIGDEQYF.

The genes are TRBV9 and TRBJ2-3; 7 bases align to TRBD2. Germline assignment: CDR1 SGDLS and CDR2 YYNGEE. The CDR3 runs 12 residues. V shed 6 bases, J shed 6 bases, and the junction held 4 bases outside the gene matches. The CDR3 region has the DNA TGTGCCAGCACCGGGGGGACGGATACGCAGTATTTT. This gives the protein CASTGGTDTQYF.

The J gene is TRBJ2-7, the V gene TRBV7-8; D assignment may be TRBD1 or TRBD2 (5 bases each). Germline V gives CDR1 SGHVS, CDR2 FQNEAQ. There are 13 residues in the CDR3. V was cut by 2 bases and J by 5 bases, with 10 bases left in between. The CDR3 DNA reads TGTGCCAGCAGCTTATGGGGGAGAGACGAGCAGTACTTC. It translates to CASSLWGRDEQYF. Drawing the rest from reference TRBV7-8 and TRBJ2-7, the complete variable domain is GAGVSQSPRYKVAKRGQDVALRCDPISGHVSLFWYQQALGQGPEFLTYFQNEAQLDKSGLPSDRFFAERPEGSVSTLKIQRTQQEDSAVYLCASSLWGRDEQYFGPGTRLTVT.

This rearrangement joins TRBV19 to TRBJ2-2, with 9 bases fitting TRBD1. The length of the CDR3 is 15 residues. The ends lost 9 bases at V and 7 bases at J; junction bases unmatched: 12. Germline CDR1 reads LNHDA; CDR2 reads SQIVND (reference sequence). The DNA of the CDR3 is TGTGCCAGCTCCCGGGACAGGGTCTCTCTCGGGGAGCTGTTTTTT. Encoded protein: CASSRDRVSLGELFF.

The rearrangement uses TRBV19 and TRBJ2-7; D might be TRBD1 or TRBD2, each matching 6 bases. The germline CDR1 and CDR2 sequences are LNHDA and SQIVND (reference sequence). The CDR3 has 13 residues. The V end was cut by 3 bases, the J end by 7 bases, with 13 bases between. CDR3 sequence: CASSIARGLEQYF. CDR3 DNA: TGTGCCAGTAGTATTGCCCGGGGGCTGGAGCAGTACTTC.

This chain uses TRBV11-2 with TRBJ1-5, with D unresolved. The CDR3 totals 15 residues. Germline CDR1 reads SGHAT; CDR2 reads FQNNGV. The V gene lost 3 bases and the J gene lost 4 bases, with 13 bases spanning the gap. CDR3: CASSFNAGPNQPQHF. In DNA form, the CDR3 reads TGTGCCAGCAGCTTCAATGCAGGACCTAATCAGCCCCAGCATTTT.

The chain combines TRBV11-1 with TRBJ2-1, with D possibly being TRBD1 (7 bases). This CDR3 has 15 residues. The V end lost 8 bases, the J end lost 11 bases, and 25 bases lay between the germline ends. Germline CDR1 SGHAT, CDR2 FQDESV (reference sequence). The CDR3 is CASGRGGTEEIKQFF. DNA for the CDR3: TGTGCCAGCGGCAGGGGCGGGACAGAAGAAATTAAGCAGTTCTTC.

V gene TRBV9 combines with J gene TRBJ1-1; no clear D gene. The ends were cut back, 4 bases at V and 4 bases at J, with 11 bases in the middle. Looked up from germline, CDR1 is SGDLS and CDR2 is YYNGEE. This CDR3 comprises 13 residues. The CDR3 nucleotides are TGTGCCAGCAGCCCCCCGCCTTCCACTGAAGCTTTCTTT. This sequence encodes CASSPPPSTEAFF.

The rearrangement links TRBV7-9 to TRBJ1-1, with 7 bases that match TRBD1. The CDR3 consists of 14 residues. The junction had 14 bases not matched to a gene; V was cut back by 5 bases and J by 11 bases. Germline V lookup: CDR1 SEHNR, CDR2 FQNEAQ (reference sequence). In nucleotides, the CDR3 is TGTGCCAGCAGCCCTTTTACAGGGGCCCTTGGGGCTTTCTTT. Translation gives CASSPFTGALGAFF.

The rearrangement joins TRBV6-1 to TRBJ1-2; D uncertain. V lost 3 bases to trimming and J lost 5 bases, with 10 bases between them. Germline CDR1 is MNHNS and CDR2 is SASEGT. This CDR3 has 13 residues. The CDR3 region is CASSEKQRYGYTF. CDR3 nucleotides: TGTGCCAGCAGTGAGAAACAGAGGTATGGCTACACCTTC.

As DNA, the CDR3 is TGTGCCAGCAGCTTAGCGGGGGAGGAGGCCAGCAATCAGCCCCAGCATTTT. Translated, it gives CASSLAGEEASNQPQHF. The J gene is TRBJ1-5, the V gene TRBV7-6, with TRBD1 as a possible D gene (5 bases). The CDR3 is made up of 17 amino acids. V was pared by 0 bases and J by 1 base, with 13 bases between. From germline, CDR1 is SGHVS and CDR2 FNYEAQ.

The chain employs TRBV7-2 and TRBJ1-4, with D possibly matching TRBD1 (5 bases). Germline V gene data show CDR1 as SGHTA and CDR2 as FQGNSA. V lost 1 base, J lost 5 bases, and 8 bases lay in between. This CDR3 comprises 14 residues. The CDR3 DNA is TGTGCCAGCAGCTTAGGACAGTTAAATGAAAAACTGTTTTTT. Amino acids: CASSLGQLNEKLFF.

The chain uses TRBV28 and TRBJ1-5, with D hard to call. Trimming took off 5 bases at V and 2 bases at J, with 10 bases between the two ends. The CDR3 loop spans 14 amino acids. From germline, CDR1 is MDHEN and CDR2 SYDVKM. The CDR3 DNA reads TGTGCCAGCAGTGAACGACTGGGCAATCAGCCCCAGCATTTT. Residues: CASSERLGNQPQHF.

This chain connects TRBV10-3 to TRBJ1-3; the D is unclear. Trimming removed 11 bases at V and 4 bases at J, with 15 bases between. CDR3 size: 13 residues. Germline values: CDR1 ENHRY, CDR2 SYGVKD. This CDR3 reads CASQGVPGNTIYF. In DNA form, the CDR3 reads TGTGCCTCCCAAGGAGTCCCCGGAAACACCATATATTTT.

J is TRBJ1-1 and V is TRBV6-1; D remains ambiguous. The ends were cut back, 5 bases at V and 5 bases at J, with 12 bases in the middle. Per germline, CDR1 MNHNS and CDR2 SASEGT. CDR3 length: 13 residues. This CDR3 reads CASSPRVWTEAFF. Here the CDR3 DNA reads TGTGCCAGCAGTCCAAGGGTATGGACTGAAGCTTTCTTT.

V is TRBV29-1 and J is TRBJ2-1, with D tentatively TRBD1 (6 bases). Trimming removed 5 bases at V and 8 bases at J, with 16 bases between. This CDR3 comprises 13 residues. Per the germline V gene, CDR1 is SQVTM and CDR2 is ANQGSEA. This CDR3 reads CSVPRAGVDEQFF. As DNA, the CDR3 is TGCAGCGTTCCCCGGGCAGGGGTGGATGAGCAGTTCTTC.

The chain combines TRBV7-6 with TRBJ2-7; no firm D call. Looked up from germline, CDR1 is SGHVS and CDR2 is FNYEAQ. The CDR3 spans 13 residues. The V and J ends lost 2 bases and 2 bases respectively, with 7 bases between them. DNA for the CDR3: TGTGCCAGCAGCTTAAGGCGGACCTACGAGCAGTACTTC. This translates into CASSLRRTYEQYF. The variable domain in full, with the rest retrieved from reference TRBV7-6 and TRBJ2-7, is GAGVSQSPRYKVTKRGQDVALRCDPISGHVSLYWYRQALGQGPEFLTYFNYEAQQDKSGLPNDRFSAERPEGSISTLTIQRTEQRDSAMYRCASSLRRTYEQYFGPGTRLTVT.

This chain connects TRBV7-2 to TRBJ2-7, with 8 bases identical to TRBD2. V trimming: 4 bases; J trimming: 3 bases; junction bases outside the gene matches: 8. The CDR3 has 15 amino acids. The germline CDR1 and CDR2 sequences are SGHTA and FQGNSA. CDR3 DNA: TGTGCCAGCAGCTCCGGGATAGCGGGGAACTACGAGCAGTACTTC. This sequence encodes CASSSGIAGNYEQYF.

The chain is built from TRBV18 and TRBJ2-2; 7 positions agree with TRBD1. The CDR3 is 17 residues long. V lost 4 bases, J lost 6 bases, and 14 bases stayed unmatched. The germline V gene has CDR1 KGHSH and CDR2 LQKENI. The CDR3 loop reads CASSLTSQGVRAGELFF. The CDR3 region has the DNA TGTGCCAGCTCACTCACCAGCCAGGGGGTGAGGGCCGGGGAGCTGTTTTTT.

This chain joins TRBV7-6 and TRBJ2-5, with no clear D. The ends were cut back, 5 bases at V and 0 bases at J, with 1 base in the middle. Germline V gene sequence: CDR1 SGHVS, CDR2 FNYEAQ. The CDR3 is 11 amino acids. CDR3 DNA sequence: TGTGCCAGCAGCGACCAAGAGACCCAGTACTTC. Its protein is CASSDQETQYF.

V and J are TRBV7-9 and TRBJ2-1; D ambiguous. Germline V gives CDR1 SEHNR, CDR2 FQNEAQ (reference sequence). The CDR3 consists of 14 residues. With 1 base removed from V and 8 bases from J, the gap between germline ends came to 12 bases. The CDR3 loop is CASSLVGRADEQFF. Written as DNA, the CDR3 is TGTGCCAGCAGCTTAGTTGGTAGGGCCGATGAGCAGTTCTTC.

CDR3 nucleotides: TGTGCCAGCAGCTTCTCGGGGGAGAGGGATACGCAGTATTTT. This sequence encodes CASSFSGERDTQYF. The gene calls are TRBV7-9 and TRBJ2-3; the D gene is possibly TRBD2 (6 bases). In germline, CDR1 is SEHNR, CDR2 FQNEAQ (reference sequence). The V gene lost 3 bases and the J gene lost 6 bases, with 13 bases spanning the gap. The CDR3 is made up of 14 amino acids.

The chain has TRBV5-1 and TRBJ2-2; D is perhaps TRBD1 (5 bases). V lost 1 base, J lost 5 bases, and 9 bases lay in between. This CDR3 is built from 14 residues. Germline values: CDR1 SGHRS, CDR2 YFSETQ. CDR3 in DNA: TGCGCCAGCAGCTTGCAGGGCGCTACCGGGGAGCTGTTTTTT. As protein: CASSLQGATGELFF.

The rearrangement links TRBV18 to TRBJ1-2; no reliable D call. Germline values: CDR1 KGHSH, CDR2 LQKENI. V was trimmed by 1 base and J by 4 bases, leaving 13 bases between them. The CDR3 loop spans 15 amino acids. This CDR3 reads CASSPLEKPVYGYTF. The CDR3 nucleotides read TGTGCCAGCTCACCACTCGAAAAACCGGTCTATGGCTACACCTTC. The whole variable domain, remainder taken from reference TRBV18 and TRBJ1-2, is NAGVMQNPRHLVRRRGQEARLRCSPMKGHSHVYWYRQLPEEGLKFMVYLQKENIIDESGMPKERFSAEFPKEGPSILRIQQVVRGDSAAYFCASSPLEKPVYGYTFGSGTRLTVV.

This clone occurred once. The chain is built from TRBV19 and TRBJ1-5; D remains unclear. The CDR3 is made up of 13 amino acids. Germline CDR1 and CDR2: LNHDA and SQIVND (reference sequence). Between the trimmed V and J ends, which lost 5 bases and 5 bases, there was a span of 10 bases. CDR3 loop: CASSFRTHQPQHF. The CDR3 coding sequence is TGTGCCAGTAGTTTCCGGACTCATCAGCCCCAGCATTTT.